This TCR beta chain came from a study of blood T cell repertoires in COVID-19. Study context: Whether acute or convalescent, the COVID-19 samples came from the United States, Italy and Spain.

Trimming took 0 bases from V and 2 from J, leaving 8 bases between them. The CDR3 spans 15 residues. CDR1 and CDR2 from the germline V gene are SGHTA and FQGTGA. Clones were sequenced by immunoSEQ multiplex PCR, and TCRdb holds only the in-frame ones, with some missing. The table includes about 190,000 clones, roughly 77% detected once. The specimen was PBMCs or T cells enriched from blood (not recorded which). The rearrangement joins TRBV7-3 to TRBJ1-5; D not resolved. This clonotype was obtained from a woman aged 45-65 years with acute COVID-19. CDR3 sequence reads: CASSLTGDRNQPQHF. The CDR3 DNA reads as TGTGCCAGCAGCTTAACTGGAGATCGCAATCAGCCCCAGCATTTT.